This TCR beta chain was captured in a study of vaccination effects on CD4 cells after COVID-19. Study conclusions and caveats: Of the vaccine-induced clones from healthy vaccinees, merely 1 of 255 recognized common cold coronaviruses as well. Clones arising from infection and from vaccination showed marked clonal contraction late after vaccination.

The method was immunoSEQ multiplex PCR; TCRdb's version includes in-frame clones alone and lacks a portion of them. The table records around 56,000 clones, roughly 80% of them present only once. The germline CDR1 and CDR2 sequences are SGHTA and FQGTGA. The CDR3 is 16 amino acids. V shed 5 bases and J shed 1 base, with 17 bases lying between them. Subsequent to less than 13 days of culture, CD4+ T cells were isolated. The healthy vaccine recipients, who had no prior SARS-CoV-2 infection, showed negative nucleocapsid antibodies. In this sample, this clone turned up once. Its specificity is not known. The chain has TRBV7-3 and TRBJ1-2; tentative D call: TRBD1 (5 bases). Material: CD4+ T cells from PBMCs cultured without peptide, obtained before COVID-19 vaccination. The origin of this receptor is a human donor who received a COVID-19 vaccine. CDR3 sequence (DNA): TGTGCCAGCAGCCAGGGTACGGGGTATAGTAACTATGGCTACACCTTC. It yields the protein CASSQGTGYSNYGYTF.